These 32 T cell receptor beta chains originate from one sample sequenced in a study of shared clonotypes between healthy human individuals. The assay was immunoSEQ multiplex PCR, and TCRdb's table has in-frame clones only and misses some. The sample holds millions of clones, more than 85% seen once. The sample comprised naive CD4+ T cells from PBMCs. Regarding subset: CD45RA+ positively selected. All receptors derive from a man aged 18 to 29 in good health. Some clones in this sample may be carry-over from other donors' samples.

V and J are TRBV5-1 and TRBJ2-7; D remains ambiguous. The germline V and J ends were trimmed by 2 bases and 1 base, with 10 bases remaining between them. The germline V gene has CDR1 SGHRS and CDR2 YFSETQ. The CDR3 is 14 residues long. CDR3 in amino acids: CASSFESPSYEQYF. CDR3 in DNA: TGCGCCAGCAGCTTTGAATCACCGTCCTACGAGCAGTACTTC.

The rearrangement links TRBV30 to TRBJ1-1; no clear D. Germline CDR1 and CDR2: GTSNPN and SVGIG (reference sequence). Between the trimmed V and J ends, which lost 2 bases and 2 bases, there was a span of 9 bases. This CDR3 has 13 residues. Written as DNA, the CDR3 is TGTGCCTGGAGTTCGGGGTTTAACACTGAAGCTTTCTTT. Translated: CAWSSGFNTEAFF. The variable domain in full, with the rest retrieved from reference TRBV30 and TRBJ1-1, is SQTIHQWPATLVQPVGSPLSLECTVEGTSNPNLYWYRQAAGRGLQLLFYSVGIGQISSEVPQNLSASRPQDRQFILSSKKLLLSDSGFYLCAWSSGFNTEAFFGQGTRLTVV.

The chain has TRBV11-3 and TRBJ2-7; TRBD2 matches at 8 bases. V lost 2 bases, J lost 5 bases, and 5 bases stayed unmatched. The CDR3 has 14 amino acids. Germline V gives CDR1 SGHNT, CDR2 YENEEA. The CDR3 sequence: CASSLSGREHEQYF. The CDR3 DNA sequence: TGTGCCAGCAGCTTATCCGGGAGGGAACACGAGCAGTACTTC.

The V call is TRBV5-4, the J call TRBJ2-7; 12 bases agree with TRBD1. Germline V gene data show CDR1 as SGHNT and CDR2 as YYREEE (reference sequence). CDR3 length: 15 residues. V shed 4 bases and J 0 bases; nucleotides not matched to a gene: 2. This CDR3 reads CASSAGQGASYEQYF. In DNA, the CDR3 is TGTGCCAGCAGCGCGGGACAGGGGGCCTCCTACGAGCAGTACTTC.

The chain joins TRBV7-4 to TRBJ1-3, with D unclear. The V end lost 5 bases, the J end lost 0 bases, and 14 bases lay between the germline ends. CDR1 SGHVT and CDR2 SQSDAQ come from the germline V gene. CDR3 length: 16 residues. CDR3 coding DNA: TGTGCCAGCAGCCCAACGGGCCCCCCCTCTGGAAACACCATATATTTT. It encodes CASSPTGPPSGNTIYF.

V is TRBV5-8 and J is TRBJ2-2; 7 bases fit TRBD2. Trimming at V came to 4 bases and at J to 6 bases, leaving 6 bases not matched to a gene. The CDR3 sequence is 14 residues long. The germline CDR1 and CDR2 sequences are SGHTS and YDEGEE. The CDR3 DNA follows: TGTGCCAGCAGCCGGGGGAGGGCGGCCGGGGAGCTGTTTTTT. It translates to CASSRGRAAGELFF.

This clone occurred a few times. The CDR3 DNA is TGCAGCGTGGCAGGGGGTACGTACACTGAAGCTTTCTTT. Translation gives CSVAGGTYTEAFF. This rearrangement joins TRBV29-1 to TRBJ1-1; 7 nucleotides agree with TRBD1. Trimming removed 6 bases from V and 3 bases from J; junction bases left unmatched: 7. CDR3 length: 13 amino acids. The germline V gene has CDR1 SQVTM and CDR2 ANQGSEA.

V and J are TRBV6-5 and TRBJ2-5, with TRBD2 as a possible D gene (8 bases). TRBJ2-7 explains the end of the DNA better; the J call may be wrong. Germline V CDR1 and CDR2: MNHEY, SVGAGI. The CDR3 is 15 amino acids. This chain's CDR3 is CASSSGGQPTYEQYF. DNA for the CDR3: TGTGCCAGCAGTAGCGGGGGACAGCCTACCTACGAGCAGTACTTC.

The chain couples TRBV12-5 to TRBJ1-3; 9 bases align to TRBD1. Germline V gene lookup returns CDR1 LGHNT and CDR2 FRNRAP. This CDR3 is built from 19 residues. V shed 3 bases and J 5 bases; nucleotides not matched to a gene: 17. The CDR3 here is CASGFMSGQGYKERNTIYF. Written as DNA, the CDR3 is TGTGCTAGTGGTTTCATGTCTGGACAGGGGTACAAGGAGAGAAACACCATATATTTT.

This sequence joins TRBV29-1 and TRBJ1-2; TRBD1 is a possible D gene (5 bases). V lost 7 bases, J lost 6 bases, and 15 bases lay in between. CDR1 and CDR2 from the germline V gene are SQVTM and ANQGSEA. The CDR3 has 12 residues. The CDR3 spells CSGLQPGDGYTF. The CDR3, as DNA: TGCAGCGGACTACAGCCGGGGGATGGCTACACCTTC.

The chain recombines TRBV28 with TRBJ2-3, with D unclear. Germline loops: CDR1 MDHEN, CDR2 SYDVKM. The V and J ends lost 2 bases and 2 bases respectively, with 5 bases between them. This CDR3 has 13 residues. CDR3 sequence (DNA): TGTGCCAGCAGTTTAGGAGACACAGATACGCAGTATTTT. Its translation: CASSLGDTDTQYF.

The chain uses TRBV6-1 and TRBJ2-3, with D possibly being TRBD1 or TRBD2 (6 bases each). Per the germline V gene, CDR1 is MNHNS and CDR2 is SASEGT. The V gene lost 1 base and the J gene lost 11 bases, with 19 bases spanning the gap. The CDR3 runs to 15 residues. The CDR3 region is CASSEEGGRSGGQYF. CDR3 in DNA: TGTGCCAGCAGTGAAGAGGGGGGCCGTAGCGGAGGGCAGTATTTT.

CDR3 protein: CAISDRPGYFGDTEAFF. The CDR3, as DNA: TGTGCCATCAGTGACCGCCCAGGGTACTTCGGAGACACTGAAGCTTTCTTT. The chain recombines TRBV10-3 with TRBJ1-1; weak D call: TRBD1 (5 bases). The germline V and J ends were trimmed by 3 bases and 3 bases, with 20 bases remaining between them. CDR3 length equals 17 residues. CDR1 and CDR2 (germline): ENHRY, SYGVKD.

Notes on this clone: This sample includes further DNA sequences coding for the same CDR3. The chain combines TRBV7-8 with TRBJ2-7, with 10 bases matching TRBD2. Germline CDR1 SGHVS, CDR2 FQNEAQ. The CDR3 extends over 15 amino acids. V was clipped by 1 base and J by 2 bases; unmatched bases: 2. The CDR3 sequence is CASSLGLAGTYEQYF. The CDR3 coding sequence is TGTGCCAGCAGCTTAGGACTAGCGGGCACCTACGAGCAGTACTTC. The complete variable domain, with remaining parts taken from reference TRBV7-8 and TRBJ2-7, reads GAGVSQSPRYKVAKRGQDVALRCDPISGHVSLFWYQQALGQGPEFLTYFQNEAQLDKSGLPSDRFFAERPEGSVSTLKIQRTQQEDSAVYLCASSLGLAGTYEQYFGPGTRLTVT.

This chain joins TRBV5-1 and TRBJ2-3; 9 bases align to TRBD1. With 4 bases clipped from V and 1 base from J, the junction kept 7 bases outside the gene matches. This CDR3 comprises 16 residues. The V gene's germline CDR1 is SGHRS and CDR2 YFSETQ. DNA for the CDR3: TGCGCCAGCAGCGGGGGGACAGGGCTTCGCACAGATACGCAGTATTTT. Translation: CASSGGTGLRTDTQYF.

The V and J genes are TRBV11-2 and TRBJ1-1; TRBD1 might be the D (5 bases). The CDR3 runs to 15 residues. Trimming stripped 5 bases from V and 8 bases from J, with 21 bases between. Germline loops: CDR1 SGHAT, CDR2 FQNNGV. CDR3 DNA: TGTGCCAGCAGCCGCGGGCTTGGTCCAGGGCGAGAAGCTTTCTTT. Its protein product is CASSRGLGPGREAFF.

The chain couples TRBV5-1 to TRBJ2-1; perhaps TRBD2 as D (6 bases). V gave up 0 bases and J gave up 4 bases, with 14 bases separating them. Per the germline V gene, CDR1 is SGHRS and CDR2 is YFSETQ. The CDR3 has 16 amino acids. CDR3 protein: CASSLDTSSGYNEQFF. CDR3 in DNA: TGCGCCAGCAGCTTGGATACTAGCTCAGGGTACAATGAGCAGTTCTTC.

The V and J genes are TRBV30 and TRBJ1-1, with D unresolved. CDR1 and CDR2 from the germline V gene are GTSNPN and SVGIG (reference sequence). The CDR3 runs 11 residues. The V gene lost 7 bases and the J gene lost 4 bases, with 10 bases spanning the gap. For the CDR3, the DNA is TGTGCCTCCCTCGGATTCACTGAAGCTTTCTTT. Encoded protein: CASLGFTEAFF.

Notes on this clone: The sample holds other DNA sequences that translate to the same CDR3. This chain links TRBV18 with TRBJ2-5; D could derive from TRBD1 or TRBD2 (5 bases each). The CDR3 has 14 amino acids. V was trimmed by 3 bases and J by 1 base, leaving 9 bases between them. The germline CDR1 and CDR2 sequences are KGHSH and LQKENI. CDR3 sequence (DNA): TGTGCCAGCTCACCGGGGCGGGCCCAAGAGACCCAGTACTTC. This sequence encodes CASSPGRAQETQYF.

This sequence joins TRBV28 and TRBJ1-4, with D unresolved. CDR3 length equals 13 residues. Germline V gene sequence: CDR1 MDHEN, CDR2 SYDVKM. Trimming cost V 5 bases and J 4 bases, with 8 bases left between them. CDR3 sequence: CASSVRINEKLFF. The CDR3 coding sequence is TGTGCCAGCAGTGTTAGAATTAATGAAAAACTGTTTTTT.

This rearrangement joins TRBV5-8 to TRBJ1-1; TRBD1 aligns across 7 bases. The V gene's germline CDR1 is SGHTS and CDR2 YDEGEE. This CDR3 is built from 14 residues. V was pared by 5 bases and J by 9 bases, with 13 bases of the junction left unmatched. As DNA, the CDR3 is TGTGCCAGCAGACAACGACAGGGTTCCGCTCAAGCTTTCTTT. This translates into CASRQRQGSAQAFF.

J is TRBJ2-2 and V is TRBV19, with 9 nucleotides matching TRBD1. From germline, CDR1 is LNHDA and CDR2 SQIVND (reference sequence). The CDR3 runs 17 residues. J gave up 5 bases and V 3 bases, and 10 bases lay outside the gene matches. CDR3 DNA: TGTGCCAGTAGTATGGCGGGACAGGGAGGTTGGACCGGGGAGCTGTTTTTT. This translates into CASSMAGQGGWTGELFF. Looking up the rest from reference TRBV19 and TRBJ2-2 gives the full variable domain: DGGITQSPKYLFRKEGQNVTLSCEQNLNHDAMYWYRQDPGQGLRLIYYSQIVNDFQKGDIAEGYSVSREKKESFPLTVTSAQKNPTAFYLCASSMAGQGGWTGELFFGEGSRLTVL.

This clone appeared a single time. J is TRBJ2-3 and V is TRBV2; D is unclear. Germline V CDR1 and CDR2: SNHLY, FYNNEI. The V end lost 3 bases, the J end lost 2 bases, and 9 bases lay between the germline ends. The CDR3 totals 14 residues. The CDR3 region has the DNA TGTGCCAGCAGTGAGGACCGAAACACAGATACGCAGTATTTT. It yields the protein CASSEDRNTDTQYF.

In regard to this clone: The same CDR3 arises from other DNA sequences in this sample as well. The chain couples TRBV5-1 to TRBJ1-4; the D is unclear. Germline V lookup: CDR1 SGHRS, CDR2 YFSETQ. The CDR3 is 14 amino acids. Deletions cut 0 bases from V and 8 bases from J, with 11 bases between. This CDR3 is CASSLGTGEEKLFF. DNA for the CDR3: TGCGCCAGCAGCTTGGGCACTGGAGAGGAAAAACTGTTTTTT.

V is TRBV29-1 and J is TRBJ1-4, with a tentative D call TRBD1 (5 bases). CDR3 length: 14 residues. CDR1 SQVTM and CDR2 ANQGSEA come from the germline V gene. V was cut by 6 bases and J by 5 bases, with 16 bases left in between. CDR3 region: CSVAWGGLNEKLFF. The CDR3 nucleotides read TGCAGCGTCGCTTGGGGCGGATTAAATGAAAAACTGTTTTTT.

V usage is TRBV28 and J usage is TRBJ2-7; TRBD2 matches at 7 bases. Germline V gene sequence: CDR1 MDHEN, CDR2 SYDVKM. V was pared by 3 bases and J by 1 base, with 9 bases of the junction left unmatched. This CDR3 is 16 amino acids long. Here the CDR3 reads CASSLAPAGESYEQYF. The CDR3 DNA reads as TGTGCCAGCAGTTTGGCCCCCGCGGGAGAATCCTACGAGCAGTACTTC.

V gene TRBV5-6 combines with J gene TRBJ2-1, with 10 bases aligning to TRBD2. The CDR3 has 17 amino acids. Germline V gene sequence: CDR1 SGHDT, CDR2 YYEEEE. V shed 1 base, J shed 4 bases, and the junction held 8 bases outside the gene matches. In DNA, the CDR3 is TGTGCCAGCAGCTTGTTAAAGCGGGAGGGCTCGTACAATGAGCAGTTCTTC. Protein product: CASSLLKREGSYNEQFF.

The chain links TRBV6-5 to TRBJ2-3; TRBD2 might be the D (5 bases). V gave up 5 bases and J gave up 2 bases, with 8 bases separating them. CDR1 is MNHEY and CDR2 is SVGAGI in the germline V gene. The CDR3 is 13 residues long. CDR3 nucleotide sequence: TGTGCCAGCAGTGCGGAGGTCACAGATACGCAGTATTTT. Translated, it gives CASSAEVTDTQYF.

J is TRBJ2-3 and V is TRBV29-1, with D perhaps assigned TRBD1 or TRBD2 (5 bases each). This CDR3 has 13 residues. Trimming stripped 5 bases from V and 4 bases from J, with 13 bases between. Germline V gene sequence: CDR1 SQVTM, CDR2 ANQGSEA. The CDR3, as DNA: TGCAGCGTTCGGGTCCGGGGCCCAGATACGCAGTATTTT. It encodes CSVRVRGPDTQYF.

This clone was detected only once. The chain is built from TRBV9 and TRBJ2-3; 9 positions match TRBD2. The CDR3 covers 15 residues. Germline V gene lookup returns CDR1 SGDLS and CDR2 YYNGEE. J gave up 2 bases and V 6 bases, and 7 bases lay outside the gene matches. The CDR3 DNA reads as TGTGCCAGCACCCGTTCTAGCGGGATCACAGATACGCAGTATTTT. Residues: CASTRSSGITDTQYF.

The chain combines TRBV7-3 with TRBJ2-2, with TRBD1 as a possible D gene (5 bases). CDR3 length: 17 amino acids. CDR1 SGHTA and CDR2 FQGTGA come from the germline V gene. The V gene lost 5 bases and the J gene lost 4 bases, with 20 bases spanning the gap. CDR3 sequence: CASSTDHLTGTTGELFF. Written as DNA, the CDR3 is TGTGCCAGCAGCACCGACCACTTAACAGGAACCACCGGGGAGCTGTTTTTT.

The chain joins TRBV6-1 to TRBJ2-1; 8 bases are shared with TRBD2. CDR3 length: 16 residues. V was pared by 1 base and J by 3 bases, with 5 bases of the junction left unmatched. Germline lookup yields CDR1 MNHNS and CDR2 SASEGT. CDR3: CASSEGVAGFYNEQFF. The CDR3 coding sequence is TGTGCCAGCAGTGAAGGGGTAGCGGGATTCTACAATGAGCAGTTCTTC.